Each of the 14 T cell receptor beta chains below was sequenced from the same sample in a study of blood T cell repertoires in COVID-19. Measured with immunoSEQ multiplex PCR; TCRdb has only the in-frame clones, and not every one. This table has 250,000 to 400,000 clones, more than 70% appearing once. Material for sequencing was peripheral blood. The receptor source for this set is a woman in her thirties with COVID-19, enrolled during active disease.

This clone was picked up one time. The chain couples TRBV6-2 or TRBV6-3 to TRBJ1-3; D possibly corresponds to TRBD1 (6 bases). The CDR3 contains 16 residues. The germline V and J ends were trimmed by 1 base and 2 bases, with 12 bases remaining between them. CDR1 is MNHEY, CDR2 SVGEGT, per germline. The CDR3 sequence is CASSYFGQRTGNTIYF. The CDR3 DNA is TGTGCCAGCAGTTACTTCGGACAGAGAACTGGAAACACCATATATTTT.

This rearrangement joins TRBV5-1 to TRBJ2-5; D might be TRBD2 (5 bases). Germline CDR1 reads SGHRS; CDR2 reads YFSETQ. V shed 0 bases and J shed 2 bases, with 8 bases lying between them. The CDR3 covers 14 residues. The CDR3 nucleotides are TGCGCCAGCAGCTTGGTTCCGGGGCAAGAGACCCAGTACTTC. Amino acid sequence: CASSLVPGQETQYF.

In its sample, this clone was seen once. The rearrangement uses TRBV28 and TRBJ1-5, with D maybe TRBD1 (5 bases). The CDR3 loop spans 15 amino acids. The germline V and J ends were trimmed by 9 bases and 5 bases, with 20 bases remaining between them. Germline CDR1 and CDR2: MDHEN and SYDVKM. The CDR3 DNA reads TGTGCCAGTGGGACCTACATTCGGGGGGATCAGCCCCAGCATTTT. Its protein product is CASGTYIRGDQPQHF. Drawing the rest from reference TRBV28 and TRBJ1-5, the complete variable domain is DVKVTQSSRYLVKRTGEKVFLECVQDMDHENMFWYRQDPGLGLRLIYFSYDVKMKEKGDIPEGYSVSREKKERFSLILESASTNQTSMYLCASGTYIRGDQPQHFGDGTRLSIL.

The chain combines TRBV19 with TRBJ1-2; D is ambiguous. This CDR3 is built from 12 residues. V was pared by 11 bases and J by 4 bases, with 14 bases between. The V gene's germline CDR1 is LNHDA and CDR2 SQIVND (reference sequence). The CDR3 DNA sequence: TGTGCCGCCAGAGGTCCCGTCTATGGCTACACCTTC. This gives the protein CAARGPVYGYTF.

In regard to this clone: Additional DNA sequences in this sample encode the identical CDR3. The chain couples TRBV11-3 to TRBJ2-5, with 7 positions matching TRBD2. With 0 bases clipped from V and 3 bases from J, the junction kept 4 bases outside the gene matches. The CDR3 has 15 residues. CDR1 is SGHNT and CDR2 is YENEEA in the germline V gene. CDR3 protein: CASSLEGLAEETQYF. The CDR3 region has the DNA TGTGCCAGCAGCTTAGAGGGGCTAGCGGAAGAGACCCAGTACTTC.

CDR3 sequence reads: CASSPNSGTSGDTQYF. DNA for the CDR3: TGCGCCAGCAGCCCTAACTCGGGAACTAGTGGAGATACGCAGTATTTT. The gene calls are TRBV4-1 and TRBJ2-3; possible D gene TRBD2, 5 bases. The germline CDR1 and CDR2 sequences are MGHRA and YSYEKL. Trimming removed 4 bases from V and 5 bases from J, with 19 bases in between. The CDR3 is 16 residues long.

The chain links TRBV11-3 to TRBJ2-1; D possibly corresponds to TRBD2 (6 bases). The germline gives CDR1 SGHNT, CDR2 YENEEA. The CDR3 is 15 amino acids. V was trimmed by 5 bases and J by 8 bases, leaving 19 bases between them. DNA for the CDR3: TGTGCCAGCAGCCAAGCCGGGACGAAGCGGGATGAGCAGTTCTTC. Amino acid sequence: CASSQAGTKRDEQFF.

This clone was seen many times. The CDR3 DNA follows: TGTGCCAGCAGTGAGCAGTTGGGCCCCCGCGAGCAGTACTTC. As protein: CASSEQLGPREQYF. V is TRBV2 and J is TRBJ2-7; D gene ambiguous. Trimming took off 3 bases at V and 6 bases at J, with 15 bases between the two ends. This CDR3 region has 14 residues. Germline V lookup: CDR1 SNHLY, CDR2 FYNNEI.

J is TRBJ2-2 and V is TRBV15; 10 bases map to TRBD2. The CDR3 length is 21 residues. The V gene end was trimmed by 0 bases and the J gene end by 3 bases; junction bases not matched to a gene: 16. Looked up from germline, CDR1 is LNHNV and CDR2 is YYDKDF (reference sequence). CDR3 in amino acids: CATSRDPLAGVQIDYTGELFF. As DNA, the CDR3 is TGTGCCACCAGCAGAGACCCCCTAGCGGGGGTTCAAATCGATTACACCGGGGAGCTGTTTTTT.

The chain uses TRBV18 and TRBJ1-4, with 8 bases identical to TRBD1. The CDR3 totals 15 residues. V shed 0 bases and J 6 bases; nucleotides not matched to a gene: 3. From germline, CDR1 is KGHSH and CDR2 LQKENI. The CDR3 bases are TGTGCCAGCTCACCACCTTCCAGGGGGCATGAAAAACTGTTTTTT. This translates into CASSPPSRGHEKLFF.

The chain uses TRBV2 and TRBJ1-2, with D maybe TRBD1 (6 bases). V dropped 3 bases and J dropped 5 bases, with 13 bases sitting between them. The CDR3 has 14 residues. Germline values: CDR1 SNHLY, CDR2 FYNNEI. The CDR3 loop reads CASSDEPRGYGYTF. CDR3 bases: TGTGCCAGCAGTGACGAACCGAGGGGGTATGGCTACACCTTC.

The chain combines TRBV10-3 with TRBJ1-3; D is unclear. This CDR3 region has 13 residues. V shed 2 bases and J shed 1 base, with 3 bases lying between them. The V gene's germline CDR1 is ENHRY and CDR2 SYGVKD. CDR3 residues: CAISETSGNTIYF. As DNA, the CDR3 is TGTGCCATCAGTGAGACATCTGGAAACACCATATATTTT.

The genes are TRBV25-1 and TRBJ2-5, with 7 nucleotides matching TRBD1. The V segment lost 3 bases and the J segment 5 bases; nucleotides outside the gene matches: 9. The CDR3 consists of 15 residues. The germline V gene has CDR1 MGHDK and CDR2 SYGVNS. In DNA, the CDR3 is TGTGCCAGCAGTGACGGGACAGTTGATATGGAGACCCAGTACTTC. Amino acid sequence: CASSDGTVDMETQYF.

This clone was seen a single time. The gene calls are TRBV7-2 and TRBJ1-2, with D tentatively TRBD1 (6 bases). Trimming shortened V by 2 bases and J by 8 bases, and 15 bases separated the two germline ends. This CDR3 is built from 14 residues. The germline V gene encodes CDR1 SGHTA and CDR2 FQGNSA. CDR3: CASSLRGPGDGYTF. Here the CDR3 DNA reads TGTGCCAGCAGCTTAAGGGGTCCAGGGGACGGCTACACCTTC.